The 23 T cell receptor beta chains given below trace back to one sample, sequenced in a study of tumor-infiltrating lymphocytes in primary liver carcinoma. TCR beta cDNA came from about 500 ng total RNA, primed with a constant-region primer. Generation of the TCR beta libraries relied on three nested multiplex PCR rounds using slightly modified ARM-PCR. PCR rounds one and two used TRBV1-TRBV30 forward primers with a C-beta reverse primer for 10 cycles each. TCRdb independently ran MiXCR on the multiplex PCR reads; one entry per CDR3 protein. The sample contains about 180,000 distinct CDR3 sequences, roughly three fifths of which appear only once. Unsorted whole blood yielded blood RNA, and germline DNA was extracted as well. The sequenced material came from peripheral blood. These receptor sequences come from a middle-aged man with primary liver carcinoma and hepatitis B virus infection.

This clonotype was detected ten times or more. The V gene is TRBV11-2, the J gene TRBJ1-6, with a tentative D call TRBD1 (5 bases). Germline CDR1 SGHAT, CDR2 FQNNGV. The CDR3 spans 16 residues. Trimming left V 2 bases short and J 6 bases short, with 14 bases between. This chain's CDR3 is CASSLTAGQTNSPLHF. In nucleotides, the CDR3 is TGTGCCAGCAGCTTAACAGCAGGGCAGACTAATTCACCCCTCCACTTT. The variable domain in full, with the rest retrieved from reference TRBV11-2 and TRBJ1-6, is EAGVAQSPRYKIIEKRQSVAFWCNPISGHATLYWYQQILGQGPKLLIQFQNNGVVDDSQLPKDRFSAERLKGVDSTLKIQPAKLEDSAVYLCASSLTAGQTNSPLHFGNGTRLTVT.

About this clonotype itself: At one of its ends the junction is not consistent with the germline gene, which may arise from a read error. The chain has TRBV11-2 and TRBJ1-2, with 7 bases that match TRBD1. The CDR3 has 17 amino acids. Germline CDR1 and CDR2: SGHAT and FQNNGV. The CDR3 DNA reads TGTGCCAGCAGCCATCACGGGGGACAGAAATCCAGCTATGGCAACACCTTC. Protein: CASSHHGGQKSSYGNTF.

Notes on this clonotype: At one boundary the junction diverges from the germline segment, which might be a read error. This chain joins TRBV6-5 and TRBJ2-1, with a possible D match to TRBD1 (6 bases). The germline gives CDR1 MNHEY, CDR2 SVGAGI. The CDR3 spans 15 residues. The CDR3 sequence: CTSSLDRPEYNEQFF. The CDR3 coding sequence is TGTACCAGCAGTCTCGACAGGCCTGAGTACAATGAGCAGTTCTTC.

This clonotype came up many times. J is TRBJ2-1 and V is TRBV11-2; D may match TRBD1 or TRBD2 (5 bases each). The V and J ends lost 0 bases and 7 bases respectively, with 13 bases between them. Germline V lookup: CDR1 SGHAT, CDR2 FQNNGV. The CDR3 length is 15 residues. CDR3 DNA: TGTGCCAGCAGCTTAGATCCCGGGACGGCGAATGAGCAGTTCTTC. Amino acids: CASSLDPGTANEQFF. Variable domain in full (rest from reference TRBV11-2 and TRBJ2-1): EAGVAQSPRYKIIEKRQSVAFWCNPISGHATLYWYQQILGQGPKLLIQFQNNGVVDDSQLPKDRFSAERLKGVDSTLKIQPAKLEDSAVYLCASSLDPGTANEQFFGPGTRLTVL.

Comment on this clonotype: At one boundary the junction diverges from the germline segment, which might be a read error. This chain links TRBV10-3 with TRBJ2-5; no clear D gene. Germline CDR1 ENHRY, CDR2 SYGVKD. This CDR3 comprises 13 residues. CDR3 protein: CAICESSKETQYF. The DNA for the CDR3 is TGTGCCATCTGTGAGTCTTCCAAAGAGACCCAGTACTTC.

Notes on this clonotype: A much larger clone is a single base away; this may be a read error. The chain is built from TRBV29-1 and TRBJ2-5; the D gene is possibly TRBD2 (5 bases). Germline-derived CDR1 and CDR2 are SQVTM and ANQGSEA. Deletions cut 8 bases from V and 4 bases from J, with 23 bases between. The CDR3 covers 15 residues. The CDR3 DNA sequence: TGCAGCCCCCATGAGAGGGTAGCGAGAGTAGAGACCCAGTACTTC. Its translation: CSPHERVARVETQYF.

J is TRBJ1-2 and V is TRBV15, with unresolved D. V was trimmed by 5 bases and J by 3 bases, leaving 13 bases between them. The CDR3 is made up of 14 amino acids. Looked up from germline, CDR1 is LNHNV and CDR2 is YYDKDF (reference sequence). The CDR3 DNA reads as TGTGCCACCAGCGAGACTACTGGGGACTATGGCTACACCTTC. Amino acids: CATSETTGDYGYTF.

This clonotype occurred many times. This chain connects TRBV11-2 to TRBJ2-1, with D uncertain. Germline V lookup: CDR1 SGHAT, CDR2 FQNNGV. V lost 7 bases and J 4 bases, leaving 11 bases between the germline ends. CDR3 length: 13 residues. CDR3 DNA sequence: TGTGCCAGCAATTCTTACAGTTACAATGAGCAGTTCTTC. This codes for CASNSYSYNEQFF. Supplemented by reference TRBV11-2 and TRBJ2-1, the full variable domain reads EAGVAQSPRYKIIEKRQSVAFWCNPISGHATLYWYQQILGQGPKLLIQFQNNGVVDDSQLPKDRFSAERLKGVDSTLKIQPAKLEDSAVYLCASNSYSYNEQFFGPGTRLTVL.

Worth noting for this clonotype: This may stem from a read error, because a much larger clone lies one nucleotide away. The rearrangement links TRBV29-1 to TRBJ2-5; 9 bases are a match to TRBD1. The CDR3 contains 15 residues. Germline assignment: CDR1 SQVTM and CDR2 ANQGSEA. The CDR3 protein is CGVEGDREQQETQYF. As DNA, the CDR3 is TGCGGCGTTGAGGGGGACAGGGAGCAGCAAGAGACCCAGTACTTC.

The table lists this clonotype with a few counts. The V and J genes are TRBV7-9 and TRBJ2-7, with D hard to call. V dropped 5 bases and J dropped 2 bases, with 10 bases sitting between them. The CDR3 consists of 13 residues. Germline V gene data show CDR1 as SEHNR and CDR2 as FQNEAQ (reference sequence). DNA for the CDR3: TGTGCCAGCAGCCCCCTCGGCCCCTACGAGCAGTACTTC. Translating gives CASSPLGPYEQYF.

As for this clonotype: Mismatch with germline at one junction end may stem from a read error. This chain uses TRBV11-2 with TRBJ2-1; D call uncertain. From germline, CDR1 is SGHAT and CDR2 FQNNGV. There are 16 residues in the CDR3. This CDR3 is CASSLVFGSSYSEQFF. The CDR3 DNA reads TGTGCCAGCAGCTTAGTTTTTGGAAGCTCCTACAGTGAGCAGTTCTTC.

This rearrangement joins TRBV29-1 to TRBJ2-3; D remains ambiguous. The CDR3 runs 14 residues. Trimming left V 5 bases short and J 2 bases short, with 14 bases between. In germline, CDR1 is SQVTM, CDR2 ANQGSEA. The CDR3 here is CSVRQKQTTDTQYF. CDR3 in DNA: TGCAGCGTTCGACAAAAGCAGACCACAGATACGCAGTATTTT.

With regard to this clonotype: An end of the junction does not agree with germline; a read error may underlie this. V gene TRBV30 combines with J gene TRBJ2-7; the match to TRBD1 covers 7 bases. Looked up from germline, CDR1 is GTSNPN and CDR2 is SVGIG (reference sequence). This CDR3 spans 13 amino acids. In DNA, the CDR3 is TGTGCCTGGAGTGAAGGGGGCCAATTCGAGCAGTGCTTC. Protein sequence: CAWSEGGQFEQCF.

The sample holds a few counts of this clonotype. In nucleotides, the CDR3 is TGCGCCAGCAGCTTGGATTCAGGGGGCGTTAACTATGGCTACACCTTC. Protein product: CASSLDSGGVNYGYTF. This chain connects TRBV5-1 to TRBJ1-2; the match to TRBD1 covers 8 bases. Germline V gene sequence: CDR1 SGHRS, CDR2 YFSETQ. This CDR3 comprises 16 residues. V was clipped by 0 bases and J by 1 base; unmatched bases: 5.

As regards this clonotype: At one boundary the junction diverges from the germline segment, which might be a read error. This chain uses TRBV13 with TRBJ2-2; 9 bases match TRBD2. Germline V CDR1 and CDR2: PRHDT, FYEKMQ (reference sequence). The CDR3 is made up of 15 amino acids. CDR3 in DNA: TGTGCCAGCAGCATCCTAGCGGGAAGGACCGGGGAGCTATTTTTT. Translation: CASSILAGRTGELFF.

This clonotype was counted only a few times. The chain uses TRBV6-6 and TRBJ1-1, with a possible D match to TRBD1 (6 bases). Germline-derived CDR1 and CDR2 are MNHNY and SVGAGI (reference sequence). The CDR3 is made up of 12 amino acids. Trimming shortened V by 2 bases and J by 10 bases, and 11 bases separated the two germline ends. CDR3 in DNA: TGTGCCAGCAGTTACGGGAGGGGGAGAGCTTTCTTT. It yields the protein CASSYGRGRAFF.

This clonotype has only a few counts. The rearrangement uses TRBV30 and TRBJ2-7; D is undetermined. V was cut by 1 base and J by 2 bases, with 6 bases left in between. The CDR3 runs 12 residues. CDR1 and CDR2 from the germline V gene are GTSNPN and SVGIG (reference sequence). The CDR3 DNA follows: TGTGCCTGGAGTGGTTACACCTACGAGCAGTACTTC. As protein: CAWSGYTYEQYF.

This clonotype has only a few counts. The chain couples TRBV12-3 or TRBV12-4 to TRBJ2-4; possible D gene TRBD2, 5 bases. The CDR3 is 14 residues long. The V and J ends lost 6 bases and 12 bases respectively, with 21 bases between them. The CDR3 here is CASSRTGGALRQYF. CDR3 coding DNA: TGTGCCAGCAGCCGTACCGGAGGAGCACTCCGTCAGTACTTC.

Concerning this clonotype itself: The junction does not match germline at one end; this may be a read error. The chain couples TRBV11-2 to TRBJ1-1; 11 bases are a match to TRBD1. The CDR3 is 17 amino acids. Germline values: CDR1 SGHAT, CDR2 FQNNGV. The CDR3 loop reads CASSPGQGAMGNTEAFF. The CDR3 DNA reads as TGCGCCAGCAGCCCCGGACAGGGGGCCATGGGGAACACTGAAGCTTTCTTT.

This clonotype was seen many times. This chain joins TRBV11-2 and TRBJ2-7, with TRBD2 matching 7 bases. Trimming cost V 5 bases and J 2 bases; bases outside gene matches: 9. CDR1 SGHAT and CDR2 FQNNGV come from the germline V gene. The CDR3 loop spans 15 amino acids. CDR3 nucleotides: TGTGCCAGCAGCCCTCCTAGCGGACGGACCTACGAGCAGTACTTC. It translates to CASSPPSGRTYEQYF.

For this clonotype: This may stem from a read error, because a much larger clone lies one nucleotide away. V usage is TRBV6-7 and J usage is TRBJ2-1; D remains unclear. TRBV6-7 is an ORF; its function is uncertain. The ends were cut back, 2 bases at V and 2 bases at J, with 10 bases in the middle. The CDR3 contains 15 residues. Here the CDR3 reads CASSYGCPTYNEQFF. In DNA, the CDR3 is TGTGCCAGCAGTTACGGTTGCCCTACCTACAATGAGCAGTTCTTC.

Regarding this clonotype: A read error may account for a junction end that differs from germline. The V gene is TRBV5-6, the J gene TRBJ2-3; TRBD1 matches 8 bases. Germline loops: CDR1 SGHDT, CDR2 YYEEEE. The CDR3 is 16 amino acids. CDR3 sequence: CASSRRTGRALGTRYF. CDR3 DNA sequence: TGTGCCAGTAGCCGGAGGACAGGGAGAGCCTTAGGTACGCGGTATTTT.

About this clonotype: A much more abundant neighbour one base away suggests this may be a read error. The chain carries TRBV11-2 and TRBJ2-1; 7 nucleotides line up with TRBD1. Germline-derived CDR1 and CDR2 are SGHAT and FQNNGV. The CDR3 has 15 residues. This CDR3 is CASILEGQFYNEQFF. CDR3 nucleotides: TGTGCCAGCATCTTAGAGGGACAGTTCTACAATGAGCAGTTCTTC.